Presented here are 28 T cell receptor beta chains from one specimen sequenced in a study of beta chain features in type 1 diabetes. General study results and limits: Significant though moderate, a shortening of TCRB CDR3s appeared in all four CD4+ subsets of Type 1 diabetes patients.

Antigen specificity for these receptors is unknown. Sequencing targeted expressed TCRB transcripts, as all isolated RNA had been reverse transcribed. Method: immunoSEQ multiplex PCR; TCRdb's copy keeps in-frame clones and lacks some. The sample shows 250,000 to 350,000 clones, approximately 14% of them seen only once. Sequenced: naive CD4+ T cells from blood. The source is a man aged 25 to 45 with type 1 diabetes.

This clone was picked up a small number of times. V usage is TRBV4-3 and J usage is TRBJ2-1; TRBD2 aligns across 7 bases. Germline trimming cut 2 bases from V and 8 bases from J; bases unmatched to any gene: 9. CDR1 and CDR2 (germline): LGHNA, YSLEER. The CDR3 runs to 15 residues. The CDR3 DNA reads TGCGCCAGCAGCCAAAACGGGGGGACTTGGGATGAGCAGTTCTTC. This gives the protein CASSQNGGTWDEQFF.

The chain carries TRBV4-1 and TRBJ1-1; D call uncertain. The CDR3 spans 15 residues. Trimming stripped 3 bases from V and 0 bases from J, with 11 bases between. Germline V gene data show CDR1 as MGHRA and CDR2 as YSYEKL. The CDR3 coding sequence is TGCGCCAGCAGCCAGCAACAGAGAATGAACACTGAAGCTTTCTTT. This codes for CASSQQQRMNTEAFF.

The chain has TRBV29-1 and TRBJ2-7; 9 positions match TRBD1. Germline-derived CDR1 and CDR2 are SQVTM and ANQGSEA. This CDR3 is built from 13 residues. The trim removed 7 bases at V and 2 bases at J, leaving 6 bases unmatched. This CDR3 reads CSARGDRAYEQYF. As DNA, the CDR3 is TGCAGCGCCAGAGGGGACAGGGCCTACGAGCAGTACTTC.

This clone was detected a few times. This chain links TRBV18 with TRBJ2-5; 11 bases align to TRBD1. The CDR3 has 15 residues. Losses at the gene ends were 3 bases for V and 2 bases for J; bases not matched to a gene: 2. Germline-derived CDR1 and CDR2 are KGHSH and LQKENI. Here the CDR3 reads CASSPRDRGQETQYF. In DNA, the CDR3 is TGTGCCAGCTCACCCCGGGACAGGGGGCAAGAGACCCAGTACTTC.

This clone was counted only a few times. V usage is TRBV4-2 and J usage is TRBJ2-7, with D perhaps matching TRBD1 (6 bases). V lost 3 bases, J lost 2 bases, and 17 bases lay in between. Germline CDR1 LGHNA, CDR2 YNFKEQ. The CDR3 is 16 residues long. Here the CDR3 reads CASSHPGPGTTYEQYF. CDR3 sequence (DNA): TGTGCCAGCAGCCATCCCGGACCCGGGACAACCTACGAGCAGTACTTC.

The J gene is TRBJ2-1, the V gene TRBV7-9; maybe TRBD1 (6 bases). V lost 1 base and J 10 bases, leaving 11 bases between the germline ends. This CDR3 contains 13 residues. CDR1 is SEHNR and CDR2 is FQNEAQ in the germline V gene (reference sequence). The CDR3 protein is CASSLVQGGEQFF. CDR3 nucleotide sequence: TGTGCCAGCAGCTTAGTACAGGGTGGAGAGCAGTTCTTC.

The chain has TRBV7-9 and TRBJ2-4; D is perhaps TRBD2 (5 bases). The CDR3 sequence is 14 residues long. V was pared by 2 bases and J by 4 bases, with 9 bases between. In germline, CDR1 is SEHNR, CDR2 FQNEAQ (reference sequence). For the CDR3, the DNA is TGTGCCAGCAGCTTAATGGGAGTGAAAAACATTCAGTACTTC. Translated, it gives CASSLMGVKNIQYF.

This sequence joins TRBV28 and TRBJ2-1; TRBD2 matches at 8 bases. V lost 5 bases and J lost 8; bases outside the gene matches: 8. The CDR3 extends over 14 amino acids. Germline loops: CDR1 MDHEN, CDR2 SYDVKM. The CDR3 is CASSPGASGHEQFF. The CDR3 coding sequence is TGTGCCAGCAGTCCGGGGGCTAGCGGGCATGAGCAGTTCTTC.

J is TRBJ2-2 and V is TRBV23-1; D may be TRBD1 (5 bases). TRBV23-1 is annotated as an ORF whose role is uncertain. With 1 base removed from V and 4 bases from J, the gap between germline ends came to 16 bases. The CDR3 consists of 17 residues. The CDR3 coding sequence is TGCGCCAGCAGTCAATTTGGGCGGTTACAGGCCACCGGGGAGCTGTTTTTT. It codes for CASSQFGRLQATGELFF.

Concerning this clone: Other nucleotide sequences from this sample produce the same CDR3. This chain links TRBV29-1 with TRBJ1-2, with D perhaps TRBD1 (6 bases). The CDR3 runs 13 residues. The V and J ends lost 6 bases and 8 bases respectively, with 19 bases between them. Germline CDR1 is SQVTM and CDR2 is ANQGSEA. CDR3 DNA sequence: TGCAGCGTGGATAGAGACAGGTCCCGCGGCTACACCTTC. Protein sequence: CSVDRDRSRGYTF.

V gene TRBV19 combines with J gene TRBJ2-7; 13 nucleotides agree with TRBD2. The V segment lost 7 bases and the J segment 0 bases; nucleotides outside the gene matches: 3. Germline V gene sequence: CDR1 LNHDA, CDR2 SQIVND (reference sequence). This CDR3 spans 15 amino acids. CDR3 in DNA: TGTGCCAGTACCGGGACTAGCGGGACCTCCTACGAGCAGTACTTC. This translates into CASTGTSGTSYEQYF.

The chain carries TRBV5-1 and TRBJ2-1; D perhaps matches TRBD2 (6 bases). The CDR3 covers 15 residues. Germline CDR1 reads SGHRS; CDR2 reads YFSETQ. V was shortened by 0 bases and J by 3 bases, with 10 bases between the two germline ends. The CDR3 region is CASSLAGEDYNEQFF. CDR3 DNA sequence: TGCGCCAGCAGCTTGGCGGGGGAGGACTACAATGAGCAGTTCTTC.

This clone has only a few counts. This chain links TRBV28 with TRBJ1-4; D gene ambiguous. Germline V gene data show CDR1 as MDHEN and CDR2 as SYDVKM. Deletions cut 5 bases from V and 0 bases from J, with 7 bases between. The CDR3 runs to 14 residues. CDR3 sequence (DNA): TGTGCCAGCAGTCCGGGGACAACTAATGAAAAACTGTTTTTT. Encoded protein: CASSPGTTNEKLFF.

This clone has a handful of counts. The rearrangement uses TRBV18 and TRBJ1-2; D is ambiguous. The CDR3 totals 14 residues. Germline assignment: CDR1 KGHSH and CDR2 LQKENI. V lost 0 bases, J lost 2 bases, and 7 bases lay in between. CDR3 DNA: TGTGCCAGCTCACCACCGGGCGGGAACTATGGCTACACCTTC. It specifies CASSPPGGNYGYTF. Full variable domain (remainder filled in from reference TRBV18 and TRBJ1-2): NAGVMQNPRHLVRRRGQEARLRCSPMKGHSHVYWYRQLPEEGLKFMVYLQKENIIDESGMPKERFSAEFPKEGPSILRIQQVVRGDSAAYFCASSPPGGNYGYTFGSGTRLTVV.

The genes are TRBV19 and TRBJ1-2; 8 bases are a match to TRBD1. Trimming at V came to 3 bases and at J to 1 base, leaving 4 bases not matched to a gene. The CDR3 is 15 amino acids. Germline CDR1 and CDR2: LNHDA and SQIVND (reference sequence). The CDR3 DNA is TGTGCCAGTAGTATCGGACAGGGACATAACTATGGCTACACCTTC. It yields the protein CASSIGQGHNYGYTF.

This clone occurred a few times. The chain links TRBV7-8 to TRBJ2-1; 7 bases map to TRBD1. The CDR3 has 15 residues. Trimming took 4 bases from V and 8 from J; bases not matched to a gene: 11. Germline V gene lookup returns CDR1 SGHVS and CDR2 FQNEAQ. The CDR3 nucleotides are TGTGCCAGCAGCTACCGGACAGGACTGGCCGATGAGCAGTTCTTC. Residues: CASSYRTGLADEQFF.

The chain joins TRBV15 to TRBJ2-1; TRBD2 aligns across 7 bases. Germline V gene lookup returns CDR1 LNHNV and CDR2 YYDKDF (reference sequence). CDR3 size: 15 residues. After removal of 5 bases from V and 9 bases from J, the junction contained 13 bases not matched to a gene. CDR3 sequence reads: CATSGRTRSRGEQFF. As DNA, the CDR3 is TGTGCCACCAGCGGTCGGACTAGAAGTAGGGGTGAGCAGTTCTTC.

This chain joins TRBV28 and TRBJ1-1; a possible D gene is TRBD1 (5 bases). V was clipped by 3 bases and J by 0 bases, with 8 bases between them. Germline assignment: CDR1 MDHEN and CDR2 SYDVKM. The CDR3 contains 14 residues. CDR3 sequence: CASSLEGVNTEAFF. The CDR3 bases are TGTGCCAGCAGTTTGGAAGGGGTGAACACTGAAGCTTTCTTT.

The V call is TRBV14, the J call TRBJ2-7; TRBD1 matches 7 bases. The trim removed 1 base at V and 0 bases at J, leaving 3 bases unmatched. Per germline, CDR1 SGHDN and CDR2 FVKESK. This CDR3 comprises 15 residues. CDR3 nucleotide sequence: TGTGCCAGCAGCCAAGGTGGGACAGTCTCCTACGAGCAGTACTTC. It is translated as CASSQGGTVSYEQYF.

The chain links TRBV7-3 to TRBJ2-5, with a tentative D call TRBD2 (5 bases). V dropped 0 bases and J dropped 6 bases, with 8 bases sitting between them. Germline CDR1 and CDR2: SGHTA and FQGTGA. This CDR3 has 13 amino acids. The CDR3 is CASSLTRVKTQYF. CDR3 nucleotides: TGTGCCAGCAGCTTAACGAGGGTAAAGACCCAGTACTTC.

This clone was counted between two and nine times. V gene TRBV18 combines with J gene TRBJ2-1; TRBD2 matches at 13 bases. There are 19 residues in the CDR3. Trimming removed 3 bases from V and 1 base from J; junction bases left unmatched: 9. Germline CDR1 is KGHSH and CDR2 is LQKENI. In DNA, the CDR3 is TGTGCCAGCTCACCTATACGAGGGACTAGCGGGGTATCCTACAATGAGCAGTTCTTC. Translating gives CASSPIRGTSGVSYNEQFF. Combining the CDR3 with reference TRBV18 and TRBJ2-1 gives the whole variable domain NAGVMQNPRHLVRRRGQEARLRCSPMKGHSHVYWYRQLPEEGLKFMVYLQKENIIDESGMPKERFSAEFPKEGPSILRIQQVVRGDSAAYFCASSPIRGTSGVSYNEQFFGPGTRLTVL.

The chain recombines TRBV2 with TRBJ1-1; D unclear. The CDR3 runs to 13 residues. V was clipped by 7 bases and J by 1 base, with 10 bases between them. Germline lookup yields CDR1 SNHLY and CDR2 FYNNEI. The CDR3 reads CASIGRENTEAFF. The CDR3 nucleotides read TGTGCCAGCATTGGTCGAGAGAACACTGAAGCTTTCTTT.

The V gene is TRBV28, the J gene TRBJ1-1; tentatively, D is TRBD1 (6 bases). Between the trimmed V and J ends, which lost 5 bases and 3 bases, there was a span of 13 bases. CDR1 and CDR2 from the germline V gene are MDHEN and SYDVKM. The CDR3 sequence is 14 residues long. CDR3 sequence reads: CASSKGDTDTEAFF. In nucleotides, the CDR3 is TGTGCCAGCAGTAAGGGGGATACGGACACTGAAGCTTTCTTT.

This clone has only a few counts. The CDR3 spells CASTKSGTGAIQPQHF. The CDR3 DNA is TGTGCCAGCACCAAGTCGGGGACAGGGGCTATTCAGCCCCAGCATTTT. The V and J genes are TRBV2 and TRBJ1-5; 10 bases align to TRBD1. From germline, CDR1 is SNHLY and CDR2 FYNNEI. This CDR3 has 16 residues. V lost 7 bases and J lost 6; bases outside the gene matches: 12. Full variable domain (outside the CDR3, taken from reference TRBV2 and TRBJ1-5): EPEVTQTPSHQVTQMGQEVILRCVPISNHLYFYWYRQILGQKVEFLVSFYNNEISEKSEIFDDQFSVERPDGSNFTLKIRSTKLEDSAMYFCASTKSGTGAIQPQHFGDGTRLSIL.

The chain employs TRBV2 and TRBJ2-2; 11 nucleotides align to TRBD2. Germline V gene sequence: CDR1 SNHLY, CDR2 FYNNEI. This CDR3 is built from 14 residues. The ends lost 10 bases at V and 1 base at J; junction bases unmatched: 2. CDR3 amino acids: CATGTSGNTGELFF. DNA of the CDR3: TGTGCCACTGGGACTAGCGGGAACACCGGGGAGCTGTTTTTT.

The V and J genes are TRBV6-4 and TRBJ2-5; the match to TRBD2 covers 13 bases. Trimming removed 6 bases from V and 3 bases from J; junction bases left unmatched: 4. This CDR3 comprises 15 residues. The V gene's germline CDR1 is MRHNA and CDR2 SNTAGT. The CDR3 nucleotides read TGTGCCAGCAGAGGGACTAGCGGGACCAAAGAGACCCAGTACTTC. It codes for CASRGTSGTKETQYF.

The gene calls are TRBV7-2 and TRBJ2-5; 8 bases are shared with TRBD2. CDR1 and CDR2 (germline): SGHTA, FQGNSA. The V and J ends lost 5 bases and 4 bases, in that order; junction bases with no gene match: 12. The CDR3 extends over 16 amino acids. The chain's CDR3 is CASSHTAGDARETQYF. As DNA, the CDR3 is TGTGCCAGCAGCCATACAGCGGGAGATGCGAGAGAGACCCAGTACTTC. The variable domain in full, completed from reference TRBV7-2 and TRBJ2-5, reads GAGVSQSPSNKVTEKGKDVELRCDPISGHTALYWYRQSLGQGLEFLIYFQGNSAPDKSGLPSDRFSAERTGGSVSTLTIQRTQQEDSAVYLCASSHTAGDARETQYFGPGTRLLVL.

This clone was seen only a few times. J is TRBJ2-2 and V is TRBV2; tentative D call: TRBD1 (5 bases). Germline V gene lookup returns CDR1 SNHLY and CDR2 FYNNEI. The CDR3 has 13 residues. V was pared by 6 bases and J by 5 bases, with 10 bases between. The CDR3 DNA is TGTGCCAGCAGACAGGCCTTTACCGGGGAGCTGTTTTTT. As protein: CASRQAFTGELFF.